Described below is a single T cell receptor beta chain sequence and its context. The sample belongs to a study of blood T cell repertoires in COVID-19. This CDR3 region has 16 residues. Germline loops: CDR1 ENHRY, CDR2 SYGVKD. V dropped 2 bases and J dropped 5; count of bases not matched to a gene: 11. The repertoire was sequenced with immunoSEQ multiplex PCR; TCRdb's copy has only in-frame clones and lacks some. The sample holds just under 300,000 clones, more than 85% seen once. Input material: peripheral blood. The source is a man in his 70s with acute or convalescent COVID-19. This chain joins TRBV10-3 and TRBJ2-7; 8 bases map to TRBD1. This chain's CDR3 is CAISERTGMILNEQYF. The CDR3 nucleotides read TGTGCCATCAGTGAGAGGACAGGGATGATTTTAAACGAGCAGTACTTC.